A selection of T cell receptor beta chains follows, all from one sample in a study of T cells in Graves' hyperthyroidism and ophthalmopathy. TCRdb reprocessed the multiplex PCR reads with MiXCR, giving one entry per CDR3 protein. The data contain 600,000 to 700,000 distinct CDR3 sequences, 45% of them singletons. The sample comprised peripheral blood or thyroid tissue (not recorded which). These TCRs come from an adult man with Graves' disease, either hyperthyroidism or ophthalmopathy (not recorded which). Both conserved end residues are trimmed from each CDR3. The order of the fields is CDR3 protein, clone size, J gene, V gene. Where a row states a size, it is once, few, many or the class of an expanded clone; other rows omit it.

ASGQGAWTEAF . TRBJ1-1 TRBV2
ASRDPPGQMNTEAF few TRBJ1-1 TRBV7-9
ASSLARGSRNQPQH . TRBJ1-5 TRBV19
ASSQDRLQKLF few TRBJ1-4 TRBV12-3/TRBV12-4
ASSLRLAGVGETQY . TRBJ2-5 TRBV7-9
ASSVEGLGSGNTIY few TRBJ1-3 TRBV7-8
ATTDRGYTYEQY . TRBJ2-7 TRBV25-1
ASSHDLNTEAF many TRBJ1-1 TRBV12-3/TRBV12-4
ASSGDRNYGYT many TRBJ1-2 TRBV6-5
ASSVDGGPGTGELF few TRBJ2-2 TRBV9
ASSGPLGGGNYEQY few TRBJ2-7 TRBV9
ASSLNQPMSLGTQY few TRBJ2-5 TRBV7-9
ASSLNTGNYGYT . TRBJ1-2 TRBV7-7
AISDTGDSNQPQH few TRBJ1-5 TRBV10-3
ASSLVLGYTGELF . TRBJ2-2 TRBV19
ASSSTSTENGYT many TRBJ1-2 TRBV7-9
SARDLQGDTGELF . TRBJ2-2 TRBV20-1
ASRTTGGETQY many TRBJ2-5 TRBV19
SVEDRESEQY . TRBJ2-7 TRBV29-1
ASSLAGQNQPLH . TRBJ1-6 TRBV7-2
SVTQGSTEAF many TRBJ1-1 TRBV29-1
SARQGRYTGELF . TRBJ2-2 TRBV20-1
AISPDRDGGELF . TRBJ2-2 TRBV10-3
ASTNDNSPLH many TRBJ1-6 TRBV12-3/TRBV12-4
ATSAMDRGGNEKLF many TRBJ1-4 TRBV24-1
ASSAGGPGAS . TRBJ1-1 TRBV12-3/TRBV12-4
ASSPRGQPGNTIY few TRBJ1-3 TRBV9
ATSVGTGAIGYT . TRBJ1-2 TRBV24-1
ATSDATANYGYT many TRBJ1-2 TRBV24-1
SARVGLAGQETQY few TRBJ2-5 TRBV20-1
ASSSVPPYEQY many TRBJ2-7 TRBV7-2
SVEEGLAGGEQY once TRBJ2-7 TRBV29-1
ASRGRSNQPQH many TRBJ1-5 TRBV2
SATTGQGDNSPLH . TRBJ1-6 TRBV29-1
ASSLARGGGQPQH many TRBJ1-5 TRBV12-3/TRBV12-4
AISEGQGRATQY . TRBJ2-5 TRBV10-3
ASRLPRGQNTEAF . TRBJ1-1 TRBV12-3/TRBV12-4
ASSLAAGDGEPQH . TRBJ1-5 TRBV7-9
ASSSTGATPNEKLF few TRBJ1-4 TRBV6-5
ASSGDSTYGYT few TRBJ1-2 TRBV2
ASSLGEEKLF . TRBJ1-4 TRBV19
ASTSLVVNIEAF . TRBJ1-1 TRBV25-1
PSSLVFGQGRELF . TRBJ2-2 TRBV7-8
ASSPKSGRANVLT . TRBJ2-6 TRBV7-9
ATSVEGKSTEAF . TRBJ1-1 TRBV24-1
ASSPTDRTHTEAF . TRBJ1-1 TRBV6-1
ASSLAGQAGGYT . TRBJ1-2 TRBV5-1
SVEWGQKRTEAF . TRBJ1-1 TRBV29-1
ATSRGTDGYEQY . TRBJ2-7 TRBV15